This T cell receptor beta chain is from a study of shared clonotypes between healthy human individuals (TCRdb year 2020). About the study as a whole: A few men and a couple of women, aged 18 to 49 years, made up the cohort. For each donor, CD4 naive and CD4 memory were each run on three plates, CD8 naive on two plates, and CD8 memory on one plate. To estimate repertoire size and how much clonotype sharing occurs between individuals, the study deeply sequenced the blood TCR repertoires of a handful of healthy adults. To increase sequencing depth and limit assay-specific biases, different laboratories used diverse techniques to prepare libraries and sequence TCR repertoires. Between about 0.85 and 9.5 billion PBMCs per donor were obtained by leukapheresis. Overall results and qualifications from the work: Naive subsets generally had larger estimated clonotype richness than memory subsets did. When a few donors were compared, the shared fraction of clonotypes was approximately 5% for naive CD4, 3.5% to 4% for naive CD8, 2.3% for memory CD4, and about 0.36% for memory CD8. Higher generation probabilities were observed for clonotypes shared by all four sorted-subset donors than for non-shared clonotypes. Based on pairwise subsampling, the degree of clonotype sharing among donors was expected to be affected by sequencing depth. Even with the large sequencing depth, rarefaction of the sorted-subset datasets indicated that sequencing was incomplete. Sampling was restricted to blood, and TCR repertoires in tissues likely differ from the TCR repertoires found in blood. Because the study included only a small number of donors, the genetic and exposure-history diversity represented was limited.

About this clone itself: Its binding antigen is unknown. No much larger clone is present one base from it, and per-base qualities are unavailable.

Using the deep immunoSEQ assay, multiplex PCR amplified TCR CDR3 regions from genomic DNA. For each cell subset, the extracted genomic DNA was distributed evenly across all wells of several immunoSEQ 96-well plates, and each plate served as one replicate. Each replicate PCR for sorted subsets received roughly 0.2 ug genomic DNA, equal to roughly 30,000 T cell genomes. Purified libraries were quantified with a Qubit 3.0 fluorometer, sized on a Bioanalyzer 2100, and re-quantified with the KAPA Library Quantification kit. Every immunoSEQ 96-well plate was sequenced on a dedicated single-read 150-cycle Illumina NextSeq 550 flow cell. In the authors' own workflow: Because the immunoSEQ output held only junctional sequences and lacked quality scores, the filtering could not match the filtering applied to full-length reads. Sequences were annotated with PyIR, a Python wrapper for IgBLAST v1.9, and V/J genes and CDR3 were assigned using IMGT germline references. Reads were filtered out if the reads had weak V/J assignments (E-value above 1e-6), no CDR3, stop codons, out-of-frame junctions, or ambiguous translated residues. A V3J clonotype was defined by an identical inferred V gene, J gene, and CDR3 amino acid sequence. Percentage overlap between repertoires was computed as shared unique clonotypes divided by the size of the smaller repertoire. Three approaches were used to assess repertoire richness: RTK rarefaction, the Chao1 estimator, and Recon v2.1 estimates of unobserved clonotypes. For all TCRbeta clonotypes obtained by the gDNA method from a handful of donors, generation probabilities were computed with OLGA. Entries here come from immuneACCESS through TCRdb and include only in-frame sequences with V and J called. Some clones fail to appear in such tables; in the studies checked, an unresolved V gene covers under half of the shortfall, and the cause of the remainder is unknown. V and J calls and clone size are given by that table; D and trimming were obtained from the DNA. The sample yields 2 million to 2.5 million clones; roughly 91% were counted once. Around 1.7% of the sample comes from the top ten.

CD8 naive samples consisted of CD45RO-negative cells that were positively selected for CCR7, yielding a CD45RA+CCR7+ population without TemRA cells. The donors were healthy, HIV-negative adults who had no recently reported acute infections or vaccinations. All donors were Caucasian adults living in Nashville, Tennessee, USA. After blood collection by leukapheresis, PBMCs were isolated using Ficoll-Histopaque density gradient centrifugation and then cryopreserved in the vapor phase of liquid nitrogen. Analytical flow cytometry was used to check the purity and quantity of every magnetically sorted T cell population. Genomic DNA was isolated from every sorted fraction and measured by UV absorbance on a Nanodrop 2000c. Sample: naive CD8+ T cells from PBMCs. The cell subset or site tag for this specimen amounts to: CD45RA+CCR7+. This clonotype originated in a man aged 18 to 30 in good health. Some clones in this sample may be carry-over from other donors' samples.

The nucleotide sequence reads TGTGCCAGCAGTTACCCGTGGGAGACCCAGTACTTC. The resulting protein is CASSYPWETQYF. The receptor chain draws on TRBV27 and TRBJ2-5; there is no confident call for the D gene. CDR1 and CDR2 are drawn from the germline V gene (reference sequence): MNHEY, SMNVEV. The CDR3 sequence holds 12 residues, the cysteine and phenylalanine included. The read is trimmed to its CDR3 DNA, 36 bases read in frame from base 1. V loses 4 bases of germline sequence and J loses 5 bases, and the interval between the two ends is 8 bases.